These 27 T cell receptor beta chains originate from one sample sequenced in a study of shared clonotypes between healthy human individuals (dated by TCRdb to about 2020). Library construction relied on the immunoSEQ multiplex PCR assay. Held by TCRdb, this immuneACCESS table contains in-frame sequences only and omits some clones. Under half of the omission traces to an unresolved V gene where checked; the cause of the rest is unknown. The sample table shows approximately 1.5 million clones, and roughly 98.5% are seen once. Together, the top ten hold roughly 0.35% of the sample. Sequences were obtained from naive CD4+ T cells sorted from blood. Interpreted using the paper, the cell subset or site label stands for: CD45RA+ positively selected. The receptors shown here come from a young man in good health.

V is TRBV18 and J is TRBJ2-7; 10 bases are a match to TRBD1. CDR1 and CDR2 from the germline V gene are KGHSH and LQKENI. CDR3 length equals 17 residues. Trimming removed 2 bases from V and 4 bases from J; junction bases left unmatched: 11. The CDR3 DNA sequence: TGTGCCAGCTCACCAATTGGTGTTGGGACAGGGGTATACGAGCAGTACTTC. This translates into CASSPIGVGTGVYEQYF.

The V and J genes are TRBV29-1 and TRBJ2-3, with 8 bases fitting TRBD1. Germline-derived CDR1 and CDR2 are SQVTM and ANQGSEA. CDR3 length: 14 amino acids. In DNA form, the CDR3 reads TGCAGAGCTGGCGGACAGGGAAGCACAGATACGCAGTATTTT. Amino acid sequence: CRAGGQGSTDTQYF.

The gene calls are TRBV7-2 and TRBJ2-4; 8 nucleotides agree with TRBD1. Unmatched junction bases numbered 8, after V lost 3 bases and J lost 7 bases. This CDR3 is built from 15 residues. The germline V gene has CDR1 SGHTA and CDR2 FQGNSA. In nucleotides, the CDR3 is TGTGCCAGCAGCTTTTGGGACAGGAGTTTGAACATTCAGTACTTC. Its protein product is CASSFWDRSLNIQYF.

CDR3 nucleotide sequence: TGTGCCAGCAGCTTGGGGGGACTAGCCACAGATACGCAGTATTTT. Translation: CASSLGGLATDTQYF. The chain joins TRBV5-5 to TRBJ2-3; TRBD2 matches 9 bases. Germline V gene lookup returns CDR1 SGHKS and CDR2 YYEKEE (reference sequence). Trimming cost V 0 bases and J 2 bases; bases outside gene matches: 1. This CDR3 is built from 15 residues.

This clone was counted a single time. The rearrangement joins TRBV7-9 to TRBJ2-5; maybe TRBD2 (5 bases). Trimming shortened V by 4 bases and J by 3 bases, and 12 bases separated the two germline ends. This CDR3 contains 14 residues. Germline CDR1 SEHNR, CDR2 FQNEAQ (reference sequence). CDR3 in DNA: TGTGCCAGCAGCTCCGCTGGACTTGAAGAGACCCAGTACTTC. Encoded protein: CASSSAGLEETQYF.

The chain employs TRBV11-3 and TRBJ2-3; 8 bases match TRBD2. The CDR3 spans 17 residues. CDR1 and CDR2 (germline): SGHNT, YENEEA. J gave up 1 base and V 6 bases, and 12 bases lay outside the gene matches. CDR3 sequence reads: CASSRRGAGVGTDTQYF. In nucleotides, the CDR3 is TGTGCCAGCAGTCGGAGGGGAGCGGGAGTGGGCACAGATACGCAGTATTTT.

This clone appeared a single time. The chain combines TRBV18 with TRBJ2-7; D unclear. Germline CDR1 is KGHSH and CDR2 is LQKENI. The CDR3 has 12 amino acids. V was trimmed by 0 bases and J by 6 bases, leaving 6 bases between them. The CDR3 sequence: CASSPPIGEQYF. CDR3 nucleotides: TGTGCCAGCTCACCACCGATCGGCGAGCAGTACTTC. Looking up the rest from reference TRBV18 and TRBJ2-7 gives the full variable domain: NAGVMQNPRHLVRRRGQEARLRCSPMKGHSHVYWYRQLPEEGLKFMVYLQKENIIDESGMPKERFSAEFPKEGPSILRIQQVVRGDSAAYFCASSPPIGEQYFGPGTRLTVT.

The chain couples TRBV5-4 to TRBJ1-2; D is unclear. Germline CDR1 and CDR2: SGHNT and YYREEE (reference sequence). This CDR3 contains 13 residues. V lost 7 bases, J lost 0 bases, and 10 bases lay in between. The CDR3 coding sequence is TGTGCCAGCGGGGTAGATGCTAACTATGGCTACACCTTC. It codes for CASGVDANYGYTF.

The count of this clone is one. V and J are TRBV14 and TRBJ2-5; no clear D gene. This CDR3 is built from 11 residues. Trimming removed 6 bases from V and 5 bases from J, with 7 bases in between. Germline V gene data show CDR1 as SGHDN and CDR2 as FVKESK. CDR3: CASSIGETQYF. The CDR3 coding sequence is TGTGCCAGCAGTATCGGGGAGACCCAGTACTTC.

Of note for this clone: Sequence at one end of the junction differs from germline and may be a read error. CDR3: CASTLAGIYNEQFF. CDR3 in DNA: TGTGCCAGCACCTTAGCGGGAATTTACAATGAGCAGTTCTTC. The V call is TRBV7-9, the J call TRBJ2-1; 8 nucleotides line up with TRBD2. In germline, CDR1 is SEHNR, CDR2 FQNEAQ (reference sequence). The CDR3 has 14 residues.

The V call is TRBV6-4, the J call TRBJ2-2; unclear D gene. Trimming shortened V by 4 bases and J by 4 bases, and 10 bases separated the two germline ends. This CDR3 contains 14 residues. In germline, CDR1 is MRHNA, CDR2 SNTAGT. The chain's CDR3 is CASSVGLFTGELFF. CDR3 coding DNA: TGTGCCAGCAGTGTCGGGTTGTTCACCGGGGAGCTGTTTTTT.

Concerning this clone itself: The sample carries other DNA sequences with the same CDR3. This chain uses TRBV5-1 with TRBJ2-3; 11 bases match TRBD2. V trimming: 0 bases; J trimming: 2 bases; junction bases outside the gene matches: 2. This CDR3 contains 16 residues. The germline V gene encodes CDR1 SGHRS and CDR2 YFSETQ. The chain's CDR3 is CASSLGLAGFTDTQYF. CDR3 nucleotide sequence: TGCGCCAGCAGCTTGGGACTAGCGGGATTCACAGATACGCAGTATTTT.

The rearrangement joins TRBV20-1 to TRBJ2-5; D possibly corresponds to TRBD2 (7 bases). Germline V gene lookup returns CDR1 DFQATT and CDR2 SNEGSKA (reference sequence). The CDR3 covers 11 residues. The V and J ends lost 5 bases and 9 bases respectively, with 13 bases between them. CDR3 in amino acids: CSAPGGGAQYF. The CDR3 DNA reads TGCAGTGCTCCTGGCGGGGGCGCCCAGTACTTC.

This clone was detected only once. The rearrangement uses TRBV7-2 and TRBJ2-1; D gene unclear. V shed 1 base and J shed 0 bases, with 7 bases lying between them. This CDR3 is built from 15 residues. The germline V gene has CDR1 SGHTA and CDR2 FQGNSA. The CDR3 nucleotides read TGTGCCAGCAGCTTAGGGGATGACTCCTACAATGAGCAGTTCTTC. The encoded protein is CASSLGDDSYNEQFF.

This clone was counted between two and nine times. The chain combines TRBV30 with TRBJ1-2, with no clear D. Looked up from germline, CDR1 is GTSNPN and CDR2 is SVGIG (reference sequence). The V gene lost 1 base and the J gene lost 8 bases, with 11 bases spanning the gap. CDR3 length: 12 amino acids. The CDR3 DNA reads TGTGCCTGGAGTGGGAGGCTCCGCGGCTACACCTTC. The encoded protein is CAWSGRLRGYTF.

V gene TRBV18 combines with J gene TRBJ2-7, with TRBD2 as a possible D gene (5 bases). Germline V gene data show CDR1 as KGHSH and CDR2 as LQKENI. The CDR3 spans 14 residues. V was shortened by 3 bases and J by 1 base, with 10 bases between the two germline ends. The CDR3 sequence: CASSPSTSSYEQYF. The DNA for the CDR3 is TGTGCCAGCTCACCCAGCACTAGTTCCTACGAGCAGTACTTC.

This chain links TRBV27 with TRBJ2-1; D is ambiguous. This CDR3 contains 15 residues. The germline CDR1 and CDR2 sequences are MNHEY and SMNVEV (reference sequence). V lost 2 bases, J lost 5 bases, and 13 bases lay in between. The CDR3 is CASSLTSRFNNEQFF. DNA of the CDR3: TGTGCCAGCAGTTTAACAAGTCGCTTTAACAATGAGCAGTTCTTC.

This chain uses TRBV27 with TRBJ1-5; no clear D gene. Deletions cut 4 bases from V and 4 bases from J, with 14 bases between. This CDR3 comprises 15 residues. From germline, CDR1 is MNHEY and CDR2 SMNVEV (reference sequence). Written as DNA, the CDR3 is TGTGCCAGCAGTTCGAGGACCGCGAGAAATCAGCCCCAGCATTTT. It encodes CASSSRTARNQPQHF.

The gene calls are TRBV5-1 and TRBJ2-7; D may be TRBD2 (6 bases). The length of the CDR3 is 15 residues. Germline V lookup: CDR1 SGHRS, CDR2 YFSETQ. V lost 4 bases, J lost 4 bases, and 18 bases lay in between. This CDR3 reads CASSPGLRPTYEQYF. The CDR3 DNA is TGCGCCAGCAGCCCGGGACTCCGCCCGACTTACGAGCAGTACTTC.

This rearrangement joins TRBV11-2 to TRBJ2-7, with D possibly TRBD2 on 5 matching bases. V shed 4 bases and J shed 4 bases, with 17 bases lying between them. CDR1 and CDR2 from the germline V gene are SGHAT and FQNNGV. This CDR3 spans 15 amino acids. As DNA, the CDR3 is TGTGCCAGCAGCTCGGTCCGGGTGGGAGTTTACGAGCAGTACTTC. This translates into CASSSVRVGVYEQYF.

The chain joins TRBV5-1 to TRBJ2-2; 7 nucleotides match TRBD2. CDR3 length equals 14 residues. Looked up from germline, CDR1 is SGHRS and CDR2 is YFSETQ. V shed 0 bases, J shed 11 bases, and the junction held 7 bases outside the gene matches. The CDR3 coding sequence is TGCGCCAGCAGCTTGGATGCTAGCGGCCCTGAGCTGTTTTTT. Translating gives CASSLDASGPELFF.

Details on this clone: Other DNA sequences in the sample encode the same CDR3. The J gene is TRBJ2-1, the V gene TRBV9; D gene unclear. The germline gives CDR1 SGDLS, CDR2 YYNGEE. Trimming removed 2 bases from V and 6 bases from J, with 9 bases in between. The CDR3 loop spans 13 amino acids. The CDR3 DNA reads TGTGCCAGCAGCGTTACCTCGGCCAATGAGCAGTTCTTC. Encoded protein: CASSVTSANEQFF.

The V call is TRBV7-2, the J call TRBJ2-1, with D tentatively TRBD2 (6 bases). The V end was cut by 4 bases, the J end by 9 bases, with 16 bases between. CDR3 length equals 14 residues. Germline lookup yields CDR1 SGHTA and CDR2 FQGNSA. In DNA, the CDR3 is TGTGCCAGCAGCTCTGTATCCGGCGGGATTGAGCAGTTCTTC. Residues: CASSSVSGGIEQFF.

This clone came up once. In DNA form, the CDR3 reads TGCGCCAGCAGCTTGGATTCGTGGTACGAGCAGTACTTC. Translation gives CASSLDSWYEQYF. The chain combines TRBV5-1 with TRBJ2-7, with D hard to call. There are 13 residues in the CDR3. V dropped 0 bases and J dropped 4 bases, with 8 bases sitting between them. Per the germline V gene, CDR1 is SGHRS and CDR2 is YFSETQ.

This clone was observed once. The chain has TRBV9 and TRBJ2-1; D assignment may be TRBD1 or TRBD2 (5 bases each). The germline V and J ends were trimmed by 0 bases and 8 bases, with 12 bases remaining between them. Germline-derived CDR1 and CDR2 are SGDLS and YYNGEE. The CDR3 sequence is 14 residues long. The CDR3 DNA reads as TGTGCCAGCAGCGTAGTGGGGGTTGTGGATGAGCAGTTCTTC. Residues: CASSVVGVVDEQFF.

V is TRBV14 and J is TRBJ1-2, with D unclear. CDR3 size: 12 residues. Germline lookup yields CDR1 SGHDN and CDR2 FVKESK. V dropped 2 bases and J dropped 8 bases, with 9 bases sitting between them. The CDR3 DNA reads as TGTGCCAGCAGCCAACAAGTGGGAGGCTACACCTTC. Its protein product is CASSQQVGGYTF.

This chain links TRBV5-1 with TRBJ2-3; the match to TRBD2 covers 7 bases. J was trimmed by 2 bases and V by 0 bases; bases with no gene match: 6. CDR1 SGHRS and CDR2 YFSETQ come from the germline V gene. CDR3 length: 16 amino acids. CDR3 nucleotides: TGCGCCAGCAGCTTGGCCCCTAGCGGCCTCACAGATACGCAGTATTTT. It is translated as CASSLAPSGLTDTQYF.